This TCR beta chain was identified in a study of blood T cell repertoires in COVID-19. The CDR3 is made up of 15 amino acids. The V and J ends lost 3 bases and 2 bases, in that order; junction bases with no gene match: 8. Germline V gene sequence: CDR1 SQVTM, CDR2 ANQGSEA. The protocol was immunoSEQ multiplex PCR, while the TCRdb copy is restricted to in-frame clones and leaves out a portion. This table has 380,000 or so clones, about four fifths appearing once. The clonotype comes from a human donor with acute or convalescent COVID-19. The donor label of this sample is uncertain. Sequencing was done on a sample of peripheral blood. V usage is TRBV29-1 and J usage is TRBJ2-7; 9 positions match TRBD1. CDR3 in amino acids: CSVEGGQGEAYEQYF. The DNA for the CDR3 is TGCAGCGTTGAGGGGGGACAGGGTGAGGCCTACGAGCAGTACTTC.